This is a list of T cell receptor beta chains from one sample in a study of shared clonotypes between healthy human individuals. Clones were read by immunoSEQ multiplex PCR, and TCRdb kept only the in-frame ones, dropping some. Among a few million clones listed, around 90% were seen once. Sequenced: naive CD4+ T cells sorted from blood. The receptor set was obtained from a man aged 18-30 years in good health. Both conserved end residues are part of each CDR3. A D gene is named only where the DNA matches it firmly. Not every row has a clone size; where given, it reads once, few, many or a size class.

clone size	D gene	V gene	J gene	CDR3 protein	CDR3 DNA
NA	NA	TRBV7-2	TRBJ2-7	CASSLELERSYEQYF	TGTGCCAGCAGCTTAGAACTCGAACGGTCCTACGAGCAGTACTTC
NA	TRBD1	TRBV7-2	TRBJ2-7	CASSSSWTGGLPEQYF	TGTGCCAGCAGCTCAAGTTGGACAGGGGGGCTCCCGGAGCAGTACTTC
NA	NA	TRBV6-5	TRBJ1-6	CASSYRDFSYNSPLHF	TGTGCCAGCAGTTACAGAGACTTCTCCTATAATTCACCCCTCCACTTT
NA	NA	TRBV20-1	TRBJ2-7	CSALTTAEQYF	TGCAGTGCTCTTACCACCGCTGAGCAGTACTTC
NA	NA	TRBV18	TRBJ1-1	CASSLTRNTEAFF	TGTGCCAGCTCCTTGACAAGGAACACTGAAGCTTTCTTT
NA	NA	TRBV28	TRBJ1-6	CASRPSKVDNSPLHF	TGTGCCAGCAGACCTTCCAAGGTCGATAATTCACCCCTCCACTTT
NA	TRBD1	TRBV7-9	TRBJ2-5	CASSLGSGGAEETQYF	TGTGCCAGCAGCTTAGGTTCAGGGGGCGCCGAGGAGACCCAGTACTTC
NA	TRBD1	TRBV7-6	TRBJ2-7	CASSLGTGKDEQYF	TGTGCCAGCAGCCTCGGGACAGGGAAGGACGAGCAGTACTTC
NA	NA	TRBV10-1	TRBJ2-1	CASSVVRWGEQFF	TGCGCCAGCAGTGTCGTCCGGTGGGGTGAGCAGTTCTTC
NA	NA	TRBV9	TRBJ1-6	CASSVGINNSPLHF	TGTGCCAGCAGCGTAGGTATCAACAATTCACCCCTCCACTTT
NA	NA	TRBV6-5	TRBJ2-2	CASSYGMGNTGELFF	TGTGCCAGCAGTTACGGTATGGGGAACACCGGGGAGCTGTTTTTT
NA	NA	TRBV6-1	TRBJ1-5	CASSNSYNQPQHF	TGTGCCAGCAGTAACAGCTACAATCAGCCCCAGCATTTT
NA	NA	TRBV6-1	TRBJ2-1	CASGGTGGLARFF	TGTGCCAGCGGCGGAACAGGGGGACTAGCTCGGTTCTTC
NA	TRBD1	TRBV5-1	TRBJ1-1	CASSLHRTGNTEAFF	TGCGCCAGCAGCCTACACCGGACAGGGAACACTGAAGCTTTCTTT
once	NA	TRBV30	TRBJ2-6	CAWSNSGANVLTF	TGTGCCTGGTCTAACTCTGGGGCCAACGTCCTGACTTTC
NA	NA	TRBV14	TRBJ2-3	CASSRRGGGGGDTQYF	TGTGCCAGCAGCCGGCGGGGAGGGGGCGGTGGAGATACGCAGTATTTT
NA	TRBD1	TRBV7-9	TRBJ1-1	CASSGTGIGLLNF	TGTGCCAGCAGCGGGACAGGGATTGGGCTATTGAACTTT
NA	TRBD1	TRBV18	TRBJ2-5	CASTPGQAQETQYF	TGTGCCAGCACCCCGGGACAGGCTCAAGAGACCCAGTACTTC
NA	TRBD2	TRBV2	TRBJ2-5	CASTQGASGGAETQYF	TGTGCCAGCACCCAGGGGGCTAGCGGGGGGGCCGAGACCCAGTACTTC
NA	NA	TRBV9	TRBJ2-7	CASSVGETRGEQYF	TGTGCCAGCAGCGTAGGAGAGACTAGGGGCGAGCAGTACTTC
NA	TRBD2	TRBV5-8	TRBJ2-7	CASRYWGGGSYEQYF	TGTGCCAGCAGATACTGGGGCGGGGGATCCTACGAGCAGTACTTC
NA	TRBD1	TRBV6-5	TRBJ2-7	CASSYRNRGPYEQYF	TGTGCCAGCAGTTACCGTAACAGGGGACCCTACGAGCAGTACTTC
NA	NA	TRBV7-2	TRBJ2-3	CASSLAGGTDTQYF	TGTGCCAGCAGCTTAGCGGGGGGCACAGATACGCAGTATTTT
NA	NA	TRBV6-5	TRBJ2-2	CASLGSFSTGELFF	TGTGCCAGCCTAGGGTCTTTCTCCACCGGGGAGCTGTTTTTT
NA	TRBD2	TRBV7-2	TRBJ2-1	CASSLTSGVDEQFF	TGTGCCAGCAGCTTGACTAGCGGGGTGGATGAGCAGTTCTTC
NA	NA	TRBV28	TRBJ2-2	CASSSGRWELFF	TGTGCCAGCAGTTCAGGGCGATGGGAGCTGTTTTTT
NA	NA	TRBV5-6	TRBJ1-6	CASSSSRDYNSPLHF	TGTGCCAGCAGCTCGAGCCGGGACTATAATTCACCCCTCCACTTT
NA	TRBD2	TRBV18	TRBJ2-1	CASSPRTSGSYEQFF	TGTGCCAGCTCACCGCGGACTAGCGGGAGTTATGAGCAGTTCTTC
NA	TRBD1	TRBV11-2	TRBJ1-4	CASSIRDSHNEKLFF	TGTGCCAGCAGCATACGGGACAGCCATAATGAAAAACTGTTTTTT